This T cell receptor (beta chain) appears in the sequencing data of a study of blood T cell repertoires in COVID-19. Study as a whole: PBMCs, B-cell-depleted T cells, or T cells provided the cDNA or gDNA that made up the material.

Looked up from germline, CDR1 is MNHEY and CDR2 is SMNVEV (reference sequence). This CDR3 region has 16 residues. V was pared by 6 bases and J by 1 base, with 8 bases of the junction left unmatched. This clone was seen only once. Here immunoSEQ multiplex PCR was the method, and the copy in TCRdb shows in-frame clones only, minus some. The table lists under 250,000 clones, approximately 84% of them singletons. Participants spanned ages about 18 to 100 years and resided in about 25 US areas. Participants' reported clinical history set cohort assignment. Either two negative PCRs, clearance, or symptom resolution qualified Cohort 3 donors as recovered.

The chain couples TRBV27 to TRBJ2-1, with 8 bases matching TRBD2. The sample consisted of PBMCs or T cells enriched from blood (not recorded which). This clonotype was sampled from a middle-aged man who had recovered from COVID-19. Here the CDR3 reads CASRSAGGGSYNEQFF. CDR3 bases: TGTGCCAGCAGGTCGGCGGGGGGTGGATCCTACAATGAGCAGTTCTTC.